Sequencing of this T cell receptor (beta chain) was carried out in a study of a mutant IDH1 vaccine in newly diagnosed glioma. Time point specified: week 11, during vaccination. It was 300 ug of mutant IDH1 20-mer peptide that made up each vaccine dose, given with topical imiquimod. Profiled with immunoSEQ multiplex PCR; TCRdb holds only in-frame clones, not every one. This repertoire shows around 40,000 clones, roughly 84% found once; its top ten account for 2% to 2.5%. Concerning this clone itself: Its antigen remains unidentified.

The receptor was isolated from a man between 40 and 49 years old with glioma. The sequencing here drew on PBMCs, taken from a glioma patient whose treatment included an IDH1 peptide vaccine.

CDR3 protein: CASKASGGSTDTQYF. The CDR3 DNA reads TGTGCCAGCAAGGCCAGCGGGGGGAGCACAGATACGCAGTATTTT. The chain is built from TRBV5-4 and TRBJ2-3, with 9 bases fitting TRBD2. V dropped 6 bases and J dropped 0; count of bases not matched to a gene: 5. This CDR3 contains 15 residues. Germline values: CDR1 SGHNT, CDR2 YYREEE (reference sequence).